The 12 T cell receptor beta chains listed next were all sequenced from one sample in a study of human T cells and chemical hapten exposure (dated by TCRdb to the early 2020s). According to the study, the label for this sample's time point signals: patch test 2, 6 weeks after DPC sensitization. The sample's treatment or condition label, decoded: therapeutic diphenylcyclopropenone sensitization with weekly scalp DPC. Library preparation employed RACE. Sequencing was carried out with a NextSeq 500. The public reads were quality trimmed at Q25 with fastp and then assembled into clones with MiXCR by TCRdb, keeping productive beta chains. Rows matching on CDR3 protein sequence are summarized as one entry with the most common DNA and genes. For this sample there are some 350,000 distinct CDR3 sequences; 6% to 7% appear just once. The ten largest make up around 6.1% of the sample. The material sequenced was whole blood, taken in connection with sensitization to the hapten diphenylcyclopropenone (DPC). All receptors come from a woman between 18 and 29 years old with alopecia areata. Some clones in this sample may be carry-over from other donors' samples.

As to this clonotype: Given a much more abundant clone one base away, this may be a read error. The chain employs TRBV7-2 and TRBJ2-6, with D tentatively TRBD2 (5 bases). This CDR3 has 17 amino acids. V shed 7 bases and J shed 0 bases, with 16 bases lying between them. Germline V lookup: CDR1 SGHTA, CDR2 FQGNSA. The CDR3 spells CASNLRRGSSGANVLTF. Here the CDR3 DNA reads TGTGCCAGCAACTTGCGGCGAGGGAGCTCTGGGGCCAACGTCCTGACTTTC.

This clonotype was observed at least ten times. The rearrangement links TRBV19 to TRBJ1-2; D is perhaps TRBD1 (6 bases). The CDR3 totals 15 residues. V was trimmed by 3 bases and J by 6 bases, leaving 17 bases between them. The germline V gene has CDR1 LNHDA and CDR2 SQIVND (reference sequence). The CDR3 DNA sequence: TGTGCCAGTAGTATTTCTTTGGGACATATCGATGGCTACACCTTC. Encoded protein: CASSISLGHIDGYTF.

The CDR3 DNA is TGTGCCAGCAGTTCCCTACGGGACAGTTCTAATGAGCAGTTCTTC. It translates to CASSSLRDSSNEQFF. The chain is built from TRBV12-3 or TRBV12-4 and TRBJ2-1, with 7 nucleotides matching TRBD1. The junction had 10 bases not matched to a gene; V was cut back by 4 bases and J by 7 bases. CDR3 size: 15 residues.

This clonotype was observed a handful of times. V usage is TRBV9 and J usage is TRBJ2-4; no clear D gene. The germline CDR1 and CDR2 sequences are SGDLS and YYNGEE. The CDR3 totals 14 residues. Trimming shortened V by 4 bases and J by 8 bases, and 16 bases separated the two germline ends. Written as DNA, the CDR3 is TGTGCCAGCAGCCCCGATCAGGCCGCCGACATTCAGTACTTC. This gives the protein CASSPDQAADIQYF.

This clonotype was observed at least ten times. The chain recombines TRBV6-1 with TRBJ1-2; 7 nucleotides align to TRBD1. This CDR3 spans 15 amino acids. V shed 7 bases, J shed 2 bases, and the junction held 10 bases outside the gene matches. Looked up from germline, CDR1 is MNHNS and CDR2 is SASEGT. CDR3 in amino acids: CASTFRDRLNYGYTF. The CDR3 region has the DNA TGTGCCAGCACCTTCAGGGACAGACTCAACTATGGCTACACCTTC.

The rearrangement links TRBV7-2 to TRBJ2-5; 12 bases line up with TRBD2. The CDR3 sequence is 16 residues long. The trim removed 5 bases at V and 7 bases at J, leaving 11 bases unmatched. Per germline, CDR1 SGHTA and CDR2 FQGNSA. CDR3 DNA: TGTGCCAGCAGCCGCCCGGGACTAGCGGGTATTGGGACCCAGTACTTC. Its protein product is CASSRPGLAGIGTQYF.

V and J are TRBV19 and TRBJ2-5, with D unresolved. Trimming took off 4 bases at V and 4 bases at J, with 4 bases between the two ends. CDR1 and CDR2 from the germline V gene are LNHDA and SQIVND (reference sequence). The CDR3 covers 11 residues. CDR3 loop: CASSTPETQYF. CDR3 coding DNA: TGTGCCAGTAGTACCCCAGAGACCCAGTACTTC.

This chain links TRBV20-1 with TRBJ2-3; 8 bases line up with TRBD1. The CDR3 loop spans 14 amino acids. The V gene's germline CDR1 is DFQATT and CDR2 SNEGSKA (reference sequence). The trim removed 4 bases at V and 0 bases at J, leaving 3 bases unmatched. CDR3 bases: TGCAGTGCTACCGGACAGGGCAGCACAGATACGCAGTATTTT. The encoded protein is CSATGQGSTDTQYF.

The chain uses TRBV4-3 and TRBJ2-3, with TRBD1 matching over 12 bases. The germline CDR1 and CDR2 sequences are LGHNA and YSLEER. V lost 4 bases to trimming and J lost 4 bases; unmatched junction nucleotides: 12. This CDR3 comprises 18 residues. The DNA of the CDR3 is TGCGCCAGCAGCCGCAACCACCGGGACAGGGGGCGGTCAGATACGCAGTATTTT. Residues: CASSRNHRDRGRSDTQYF.

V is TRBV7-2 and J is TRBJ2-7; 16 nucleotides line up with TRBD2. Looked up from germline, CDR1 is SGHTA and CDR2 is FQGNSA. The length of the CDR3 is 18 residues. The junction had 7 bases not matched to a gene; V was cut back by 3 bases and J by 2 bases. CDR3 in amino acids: CASSFGTSGGDLTYEQYF. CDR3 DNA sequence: TGTGCCAGCAGCTTTGGGACTAGCGGGGGGGATCTTACCTACGAGCAGTACTTC.

This chain's CDR3 is CSVRDRGYEQFF. The CDR3 nucleotides read TGCAGCGTCAGGGACAGGGGATATGAGCAGTTCTTC. The chain recombines TRBV29-1 with TRBJ2-1; 10 nucleotides match TRBD1. The trim removed 6 bases at V and 8 bases at J, leaving 4 bases unmatched. This CDR3 has 12 residues. Germline V lookup: CDR1 SQVTM, CDR2 ANQGSEA.

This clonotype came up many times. DNA for the CDR3: TGCAGTGCCCAAGGGGGACAGGGCGTTTTCTCTGAAGCTTTCTTT. This encodes CSAQGGQGVFSEAFF. The chain couples TRBV20-1 to TRBJ1-1; 9 positions match TRBD1. Trimming took 6 bases from V and 6 from J; bases not matched to a gene: 14. From germline, CDR1 is DFQATT and CDR2 SNEGSKA (reference sequence). The CDR3 extends over 15 amino acids.